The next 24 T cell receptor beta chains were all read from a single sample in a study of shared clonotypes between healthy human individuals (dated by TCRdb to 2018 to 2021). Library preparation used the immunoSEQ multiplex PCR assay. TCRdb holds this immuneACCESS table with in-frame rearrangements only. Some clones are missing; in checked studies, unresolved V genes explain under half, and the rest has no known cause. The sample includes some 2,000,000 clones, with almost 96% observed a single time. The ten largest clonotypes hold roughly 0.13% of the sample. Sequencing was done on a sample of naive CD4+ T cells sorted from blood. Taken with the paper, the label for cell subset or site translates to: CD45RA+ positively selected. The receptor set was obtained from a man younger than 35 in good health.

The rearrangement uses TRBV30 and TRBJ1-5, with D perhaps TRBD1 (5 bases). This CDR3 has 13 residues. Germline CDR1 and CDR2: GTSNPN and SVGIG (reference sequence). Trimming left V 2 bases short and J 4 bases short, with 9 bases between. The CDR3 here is CAWSTDRNQPQHF. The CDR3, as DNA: TGTGCCTGGAGTACCGACAGAAATCAGCCCCAGCATTTT. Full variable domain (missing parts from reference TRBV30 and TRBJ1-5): SQTIHQWPATLVQPVGSPLSLECTVEGTSNPNLYWYRQAAGRGLQLLFYSVGIGQISSEVPQNLSASRPQDRQFILSSKKLLLSDSGFYLCAWSTDRNQPQHFGDGTRLSIL.

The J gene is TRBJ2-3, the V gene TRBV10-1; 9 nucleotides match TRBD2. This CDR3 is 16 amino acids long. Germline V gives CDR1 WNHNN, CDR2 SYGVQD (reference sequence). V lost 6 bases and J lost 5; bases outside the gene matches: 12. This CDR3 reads CASSDRVAGELDTQYF. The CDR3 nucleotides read TGCGCCAGCAGCGATCGCGTAGCGGGAGAGTTAGATACGCAGTATTTT.

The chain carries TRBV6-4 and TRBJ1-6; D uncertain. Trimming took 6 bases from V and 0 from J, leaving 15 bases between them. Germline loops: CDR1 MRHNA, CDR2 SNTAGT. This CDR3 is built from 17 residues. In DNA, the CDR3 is TGTGCCAGCAGGGACGAAGGATACTACTCCTATAATTCACCCCTCCACTTT. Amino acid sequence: CASRDEGYYSYNSPLHF.

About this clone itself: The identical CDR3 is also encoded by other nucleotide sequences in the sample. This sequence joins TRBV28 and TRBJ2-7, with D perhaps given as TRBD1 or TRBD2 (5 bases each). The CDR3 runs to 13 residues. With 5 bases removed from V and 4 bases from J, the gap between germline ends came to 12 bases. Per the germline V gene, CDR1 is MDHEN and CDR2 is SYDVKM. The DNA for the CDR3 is TGTGCCAGCAGTCTACGTGGGGGATACGAGCAGTACTTC. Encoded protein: CASSLRGGYEQYF.

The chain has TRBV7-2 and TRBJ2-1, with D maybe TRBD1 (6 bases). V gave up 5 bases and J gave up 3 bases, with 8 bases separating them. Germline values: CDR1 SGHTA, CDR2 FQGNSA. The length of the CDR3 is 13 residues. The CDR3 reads CASSPTGYNEQFF. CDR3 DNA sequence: TGTGCCAGCAGCCCGACAGGCTACAATGAGCAGTTCTTC.

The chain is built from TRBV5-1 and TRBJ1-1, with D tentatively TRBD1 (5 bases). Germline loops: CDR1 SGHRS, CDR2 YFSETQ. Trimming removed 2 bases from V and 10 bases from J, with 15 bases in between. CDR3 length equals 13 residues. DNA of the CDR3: TGCGCCAGCAGCTTTGAGGGACCCCCTGGAGCTTTCTTT. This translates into CASSFEGPPGAFF.

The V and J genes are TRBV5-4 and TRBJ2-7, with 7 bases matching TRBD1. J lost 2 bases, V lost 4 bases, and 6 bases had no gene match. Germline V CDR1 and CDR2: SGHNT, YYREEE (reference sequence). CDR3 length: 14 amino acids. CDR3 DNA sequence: TGTGCCAGCAGCCTCGGGACAGCTCCCTACGAGCAGTACTTC. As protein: CASSLGTAPYEQYF.

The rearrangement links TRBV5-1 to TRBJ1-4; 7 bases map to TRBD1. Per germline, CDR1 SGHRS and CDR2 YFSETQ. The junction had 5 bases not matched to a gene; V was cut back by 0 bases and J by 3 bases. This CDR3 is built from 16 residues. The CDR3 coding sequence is TGCGCCAGCAGCTTGGATCCGGGACAGTCTAATGAAAAACTGTTTTTT. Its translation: CASSLDPGQSNEKLFF.

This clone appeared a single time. Written as DNA, the CDR3 is TGTGCCAGCAGCTTAGATTCGGACAATCAGCCCCAGCATTTT. Amino acid sequence: CASSLDSDNQPQHF. V is TRBV7-9 and J is TRBJ1-5; D is ambiguous. This CDR3 comprises 14 residues. From germline, CDR1 is SEHNR and CDR2 FQNEAQ (reference sequence). V was clipped by 1 base and J by 3 bases, with 7 bases between them.

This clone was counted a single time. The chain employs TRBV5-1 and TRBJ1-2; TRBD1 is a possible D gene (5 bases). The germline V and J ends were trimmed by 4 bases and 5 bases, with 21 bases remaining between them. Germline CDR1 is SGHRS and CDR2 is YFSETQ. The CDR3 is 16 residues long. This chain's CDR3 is CASSGRSGPLGYGYTF. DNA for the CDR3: TGCGCCAGCAGCGGGAGGTCAGGGCCTCTGGGGTATGGCTACACCTTC.

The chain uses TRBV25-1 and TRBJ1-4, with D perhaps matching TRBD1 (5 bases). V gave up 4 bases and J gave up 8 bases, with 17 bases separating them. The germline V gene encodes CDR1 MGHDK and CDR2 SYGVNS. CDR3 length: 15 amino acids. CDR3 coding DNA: TGTGCCAGCAGTGGTGACAGCTTCCGGAGCGAAAAACTGTTTTTT. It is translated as CASSGDSFRSEKLFF. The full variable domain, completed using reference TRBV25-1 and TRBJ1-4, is EADIYQTPRYLVIGTGKKITLECSQTMGHDKMYWYQQDPGMELHLIHYSYGVNSTEKGDLSSESTVSRIRTEHFPLTLESARPSHTSQYLCASSGDSFRSEKLFFGSGTQLSVL.

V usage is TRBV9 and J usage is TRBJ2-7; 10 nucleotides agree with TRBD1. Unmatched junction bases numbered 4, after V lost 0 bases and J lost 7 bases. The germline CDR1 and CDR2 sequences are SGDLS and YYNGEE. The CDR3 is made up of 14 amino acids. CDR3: CASSVDDRGREQYF. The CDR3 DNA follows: TGTGCCAGCAGCGTAGACGACAGGGGGCGGGAGCAGTACTTC.

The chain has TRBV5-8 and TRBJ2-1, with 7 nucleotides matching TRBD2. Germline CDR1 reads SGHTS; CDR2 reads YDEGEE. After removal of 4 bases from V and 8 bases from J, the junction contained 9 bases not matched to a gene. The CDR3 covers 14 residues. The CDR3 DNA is TGTGCCAGCAGCGCCCAGACTAGCATATATGAGCAGTTCTTC. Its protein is CASSAQTSIYEQFF.

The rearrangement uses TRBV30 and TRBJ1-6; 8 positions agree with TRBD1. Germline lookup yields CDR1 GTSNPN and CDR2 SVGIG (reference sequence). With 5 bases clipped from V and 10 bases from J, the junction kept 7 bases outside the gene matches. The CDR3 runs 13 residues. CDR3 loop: CAWATGDGSPLHF. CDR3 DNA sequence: TGTGCCTGGGCGACAGGGGACGGATCACCCCTCCACTTT.

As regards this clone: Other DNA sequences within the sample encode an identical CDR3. Here the CDR3 DNA reads TGTGCCTGGAGTGTACAGGGGGGGGAGACCCAGTACTTC. This gives the protein CAWSVQGGETQYF. This chain connects TRBV30 to TRBJ2-5, with D possibly being TRBD1 (8 bases). Germline loops: CDR1 GTSNPN, CDR2 SVGIG (reference sequence). The germline V and J ends were trimmed by 0 bases and 5 bases, with 10 bases remaining between them. The CDR3 extends over 13 amino acids.

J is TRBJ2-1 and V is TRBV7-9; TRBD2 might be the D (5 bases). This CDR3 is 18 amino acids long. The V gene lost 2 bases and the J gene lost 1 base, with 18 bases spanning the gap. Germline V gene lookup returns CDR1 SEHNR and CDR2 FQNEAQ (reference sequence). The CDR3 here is CASSLWRRGLRSYNEQFF. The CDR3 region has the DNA TGTGCCAGCAGCTTATGGAGACGGGGTCTAAGGTCCTACAATGAGCAGTTCTTC.

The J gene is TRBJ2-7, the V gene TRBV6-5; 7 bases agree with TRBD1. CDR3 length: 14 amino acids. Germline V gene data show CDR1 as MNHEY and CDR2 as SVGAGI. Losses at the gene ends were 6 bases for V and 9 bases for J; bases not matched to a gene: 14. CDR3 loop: CASRLTGQARAQYF. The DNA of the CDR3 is TGTGCCAGCAGACTAACCGGACAGGCCCGGGCGCAGTACTTC.

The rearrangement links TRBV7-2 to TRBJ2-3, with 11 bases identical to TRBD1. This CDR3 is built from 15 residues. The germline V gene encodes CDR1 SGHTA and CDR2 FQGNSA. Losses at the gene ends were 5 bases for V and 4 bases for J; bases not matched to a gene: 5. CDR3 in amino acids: CASSGQDRGPDTQYF. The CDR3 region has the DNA TGTGCCAGCAGCGGACAGGACAGGGGGCCAGATACGCAGTATTTT.

CDR3 loop: CASSPQGLADYNEQFF. The CDR3, as DNA: TGCGCCAGCAGCCCCCAGGGACTAGCGGACTACAATGAGCAGTTCTTC. V is TRBV4-1 and J is TRBJ2-1; 11 bases line up with TRBD2. CDR1 is MGHRA, CDR2 YSYEKL, per germline. V lost 4 bases, J lost 3 bases, and 5 bases stayed unmatched. The CDR3 is 16 residues long.

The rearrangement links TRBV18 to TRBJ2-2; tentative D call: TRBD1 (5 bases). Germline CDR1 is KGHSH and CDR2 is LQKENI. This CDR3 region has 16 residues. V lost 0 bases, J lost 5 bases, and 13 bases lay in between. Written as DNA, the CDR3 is TGTGCCAGCTCACCACCGAGCAGGGTTGGGACCGGGGAGCTGTTTTTT. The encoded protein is CASSPPSRVGTGELFF. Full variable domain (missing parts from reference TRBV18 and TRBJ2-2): NAGVMQNPRHLVRRRGQEARLRCSPMKGHSHVYWYRQLPEEGLKFMVYLQKENIIDESGMPKERFSAEFPKEGPSILRIQQVVRGDSAAYFCASSPPSRVGTGELFFGEGSRLTVL.

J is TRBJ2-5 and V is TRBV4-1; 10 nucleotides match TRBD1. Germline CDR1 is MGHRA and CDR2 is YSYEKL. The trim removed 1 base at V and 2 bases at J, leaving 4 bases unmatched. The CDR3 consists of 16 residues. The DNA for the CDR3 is TGCGCCAGCAGCCAAGGGGGGACAGGGGAGCAAGAGACCCAGTACTTC. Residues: CASSQGGTGEQETQYF.

The CDR3 bases are TGCGCCAGCAGCGCCCGCCCCAGCGGGGTCAGCACAGATACGCAGTATTTT. Amino acids: CASSARPSGVSTDTQYF. This rearrangement joins TRBV5-1 to TRBJ2-3; 7 bases are a match to TRBD2. The germline V gene encodes CDR1 SGHRS and CDR2 YFSETQ. This CDR3 region has 17 residues. V was clipped by 4 bases and J by 0 bases; unmatched bases: 11.

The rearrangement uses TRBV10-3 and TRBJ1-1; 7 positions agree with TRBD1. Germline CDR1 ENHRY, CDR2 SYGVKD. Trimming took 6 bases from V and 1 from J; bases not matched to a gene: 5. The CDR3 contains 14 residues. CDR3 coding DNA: TGTGCCATCAGAGGGACAGCTAAGAACACTGAAGCTTTCTTT. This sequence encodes CAIRGTAKNTEAFF.

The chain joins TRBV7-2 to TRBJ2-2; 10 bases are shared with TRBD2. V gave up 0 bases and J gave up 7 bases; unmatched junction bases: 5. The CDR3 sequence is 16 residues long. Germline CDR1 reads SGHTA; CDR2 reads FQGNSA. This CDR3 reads CASSLAASGRVGELFF. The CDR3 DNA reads TGTGCCAGCAGCTTAGCGGCTAGCGGGAGAGTCGGGGAGCTGTTTTTT. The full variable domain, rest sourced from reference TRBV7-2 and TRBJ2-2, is GAGVSQSPSNKVTEKGKDVELRCDPISGHTALYWYRQSLGQGLEFLIYFQGNSAPDKSGLPSDRFSAERTGGSVSTLTIQRTQQEDSAVYLCASSLAASGRVGELFFGEGSRLTVL.